This T cell receptor (beta chain) appears in the sequencing data of a study of spatial heterogeneity in lung cancer (dated by TCRdb to the late 2010s). As for the study more broadly: Beta-chain transcripts were consistently detected in greater numbers than alpha-chain transcripts, which likely reflected higher beta-chain transcript abundance. In tumor regions, TCR transcript counts showed a strong correlation with a T cell transcriptional module score from matched bulk RNA-seq. In the raw uncorrected reads, each unique combination of TCR and UMI appeared more than ten times on average. The study quantitatively compared TCR alpha and beta repertoires across multiple tumor regions, matched nontumor lung and blood in non-small cell lung cancer. TCR repertoire features were related to nonsynonymous mutation counts determined by whole-exome sequencing of tumor tissue. Both alpha and beta chains were TCR-sequenced in samples taken at surgery, namely 220 tumor regions, roughly 64 matched nontumor lung samples and 56 PBMC samples. On the study overall, not on this receptor specifically: Counts of ubiquitous and regional expanded TCRs correlated with counts of ubiquitous and regional nonsynonymous mutations, respectively. The tumor nonsynonymous mutation count correlated with the number of expanded alpha and beta TCRs within the tumor. Confirming at a functional level the hypothesis that regional TCRs recognize regional mutations was considered to require additional single-cell paired TCR alpha and beta sequencing. TCR-seq was estimated to cover only roughly 6.8% of tumor T cells for alpha chains and 13% for beta chains.

The germline V gene sets CDR1 to MNHEY and CDR2 to SVGAGI. The CDR3 goes from the cysteine to the phenylalanine over 18 residues. Only the CDR3 portion is preserved as DNA: 54 bases, with reading frame beginning at the first base. Clipping removes 4 bases from V and 5 bases from J, with 9 as the unmatched junction base count. By share, this clonotype ranks as medium-sized (0.01 to 0.1%). No cognate antigen has been identified for it. No clone much larger than this one lies a single base away; base qualities are absent. Library prep was done by 5' RACE. For sequencing, a NextSeq 500 was employed. In the TCR library protocol, a unique molecular identifier was attached to each TCR cDNA molecule so that PCR and sequencing errors could be corrected. Concerning the study's data processing: TCR identification, UMI-based error correction and CDR3 extraction were performed with Decombinator tools. TCRs above a frequency of 2 per 1,000, corresponding to the top 1% of the tumor frequency distribution, were defined as expanded. Expanded tumor TCRs were classed as regional if statistically deemed absent (corrected P<0.05) from at least one tumor region, otherwise ubiquitous. Each repertoire was subsampled 100 times to 5,000 TCRs, after which Renyi diversity was computed with the R vegan package. CDR3 similarity networks were built from amino acid triplet string-kernel similarity, connecting CDR3s with pairwise similarity above 0.82. TCRdb passed the public sequencing reads through fastp at Q25 and MiXCR, retaining productive beta sequences. Rows are unified per CDR3 protein, each entry keeping the most common DNA and genes. Here the V and J calls rest on TCRdb's processing, not on the authors' analysis. This sample is represented by several thousand distinct CDR3 sequences; roughly a tenth of them were singletons. Approximately 9% of the sample is in the top ten clones.

The label giving this sample's time point can be read as: sample taken at primary tumor resection. Samples were obtained from approximately 77 patients with early-stage, untreated non-small cell lung cancer from the lung TRACERx cohort. Without any cell sorting, TCR sequencing was performed on whole RNA extracted either from tumor and nontumor lung tissue or from cryopreserved PBMC samples. Only patients for whom sufficient RNA was available from at least two tumor regions were selected for TCR sequencing. Before being selected, tumor and adjacent nontumor lung specimens were reviewed by a lung pathologist.

The sequence came from a male donor with early-stage non-small cell lung cancer. Here the sequenced sample was lung tumor tissue, taken at surgery. The rearrangement combines TRBV6-5 with TRBJ2-2; 14 central bases correspond to TRBD2. CDR3 reads: CASSFRTSGGQRTGELFF. The sequenced DNA is TGTGCCAGCAGTTTTCGGACTAGCGGGGGGCAACGGACCGGGGAGCTGTTTTTT.